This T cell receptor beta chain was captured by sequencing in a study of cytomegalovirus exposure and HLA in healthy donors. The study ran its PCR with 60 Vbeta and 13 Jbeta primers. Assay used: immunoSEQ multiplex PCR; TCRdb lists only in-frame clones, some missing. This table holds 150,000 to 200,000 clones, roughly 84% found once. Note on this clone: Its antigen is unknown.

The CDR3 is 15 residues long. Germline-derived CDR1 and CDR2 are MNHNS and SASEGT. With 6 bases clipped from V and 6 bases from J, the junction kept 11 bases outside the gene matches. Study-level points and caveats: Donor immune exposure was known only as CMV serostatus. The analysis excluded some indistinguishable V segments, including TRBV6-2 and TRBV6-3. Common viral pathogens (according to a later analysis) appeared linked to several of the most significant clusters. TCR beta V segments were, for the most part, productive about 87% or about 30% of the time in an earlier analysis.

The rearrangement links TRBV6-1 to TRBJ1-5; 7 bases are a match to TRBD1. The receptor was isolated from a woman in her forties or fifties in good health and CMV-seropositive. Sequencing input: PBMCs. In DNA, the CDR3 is TGTGCCAGCAGGTTGACAGGGATGGTCGGTCAGCCCCAGCATTTT. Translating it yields CASRLTGMVGQPQHF.